The 11 T cell receptor beta chains below come from one sample, sequenced in a study of blood T cell repertoires in COVID-19. Sequencing used immunoSEQ multiplex PCR; TCRdb keeps in-frame clones, though not all of them. The repertoire holds around 100,000 clones, with around four fifths as singletons. Sequencing input: peripheral blood. These receptor sequences come from a man between 70 and 80 years old with active or convalescent COVID-19.

The CDR3 sequence: CASRGPGQGAPDTQYF. In DNA, the CDR3 is TGTGCCAGCAGGGGACCCGGACAGGGCGCCCCAGATACGCAGTATTTT. V usage is TRBV2 and J usage is TRBJ2-3, with 8 bases that match TRBD1. The V gene end was trimmed by 6 bases and the J gene end by 4 bases; junction bases not matched to a gene: 12. CDR3 size: 16 residues. Per germline, CDR1 SNHLY and CDR2 FYNNEI.

The V call is TRBV19, the J call TRBJ1-5; 9 bases are a match to TRBD1. J was trimmed by 3 bases and V by 8 bases; bases with no gene match: 2. Per the germline V gene, CDR1 is LNHDA and CDR2 is SQIVND (reference sequence). The CDR3 consists of 13 residues. CDR3: CASGTGINQPQHF. Written as DNA, the CDR3 is TGTGCCAGTGGGACAGGGATCAATCAGCCCCAGCATTTT.

The V and J genes are TRBV3-1 (or the pseudogene TRBV3-2) and TRBJ1-6; the D gene is possibly TRBD1 (5 bases). Trimming took 4 bases from V and 7 from J, leaving 11 bases between them. Germline V gene sequence: CDR1 LGHDT, CDR2 YNNKEL (reference sequence). The CDR3 loop spans 14 amino acids. The CDR3 here is CASSLTPGNSPLHF. The DNA of the CDR3 is TGTGCCAGCAGCCTTACTCCAGGGAATTCACCCCTCCACTTT.

The chain has TRBV28 and TRBJ1-5, with D maybe TRBD1 (5 bases). The V end lost 3 bases, the J end lost 4 bases, and 16 bases lay between the germline ends. CDR3 length equals 16 residues. CDR1 and CDR2 (germline): MDHEN, SYDVKM. The CDR3 here is CASSFLLAGGNQPQHF. In DNA form, the CDR3 reads TGTGCCAGCAGTTTTTTGCTCGCGGGGGGGAATCAGCCCCAGCATTTT.

V is TRBV7-2 and J is TRBJ2-7, with D possibly matching TRBD2 (6 bases). Trimming shortened V by 3 bases and J by 2 bases, and 17 bases separated the two germline ends. The CDR3 totals 16 residues. Per the germline V gene, CDR1 is SGHTA and CDR2 is FQGNSA. CDR3: CASSFSSGTPPYEQYF. CDR3 in DNA: TGTGCCAGCAGCTTTTCGTCCGGGACTCCGCCCTACGAGCAGTACTTC.

The rearrangement uses TRBV6-4 and TRBJ1-5; D may be TRBD1 (5 bases). Germline V gene sequence: CDR1 MRHNA, CDR2 SNTAGT. V lost 11 bases to trimming and J lost 5 bases, with 25 bases between them. This CDR3 comprises 16 residues. CDR3 DNA: TGTGCCCGTTTCTTGCCAGGGTCTCCGAGTTATCAGCCCCAGCATTTT. Translating gives CARFLPGSPSYQPQHF.

This chain uses TRBV5-1 with TRBJ2-3, with 10 bases matching TRBD1. The CDR3 has 15 residues. The J segment lost 7 bases and the V segment lost 4 bases, leaving 9 bases of the junction unmatched. Per germline, CDR1 SGHRS and CDR2 YFSETQ. CDR3 sequence reads: CASSPGGQGPYTQYF. The CDR3 DNA follows: TGCGCCAGCAGCCCGGGGGGACAGGGGCCTTATACGCAGTATTTT.

The chain joins TRBV10-3 to TRBJ1-6; the D gene is possibly TRBD1 (5 bases). The CDR3 runs to 14 residues. Germline CDR1 is ENHRY and CDR2 is SYGVKD. The V gene lost 0 bases and the J gene lost 8 bases, with 8 bases spanning the gap. CDR3 sequence (DNA): TGTGCCATCAGTGAGTCGGGGCTAGATTCACCCCTCCACTTT. Translating it yields CAISESGLDSPLHF.

The chain employs TRBV18 and TRBJ2-2; 10 bases fit TRBD1. The CDR3 spans 15 residues. Germline V CDR1 and CDR2: KGHSH, LQKENI. The V gene end was trimmed by 8 bases and the J gene end by 7 bases; junction bases not matched to a gene: 10. The CDR3 nucleotides are TGTGCCAGCCATCCTGACAGGGGGCGCGTCGGGGAGCTGTTTTTT. This gives the protein CASHPDRGRVGELFF.

This rearrangement joins TRBV5-4 to TRBJ2-7, with D unclear. The germline V gene has CDR1 SGHNT and CDR2 YYREEE (reference sequence). V was trimmed by 0 bases and J by 3 bases, leaving 7 bases between them. This CDR3 comprises 13 residues. The chain's CDR3 is CASSLERSYEQYF. The CDR3, as DNA: TGTGCCAGCAGCTTGGAAAGGAGCTACGAGCAGTACTTC.

This sequence joins TRBV6-5 and TRBJ2-7; 10 bases match TRBD1. Trimming cost V 5 bases and J 7 bases; bases outside gene matches: 11. In germline, CDR1 is MNHEY, CDR2 SVGAGI. This CDR3 region has 15 residues. The CDR3 region is CASSTRQGAFREQYF. In nucleotides, the CDR3 is TGTGCCAGCAGTACTAGACAGGGGGCTTTCAGGGAGCAGTACTTC.